The 10 T cell receptor beta chains in this list originate from one sample, sequenced in a study of T cells in Graves' hyperthyroidism and ophthalmopathy. Amplification of TCR beta CDR3 regions used RNA as the template. A set of HTBI primers served as the primers for a first-round RT-PCR of the TCR CDR3. TCRdb passed the multiplex PCR reads through MiXCR, listing each CDR3 protein once. The sample lists about 570,000 distinct CDR3 sequences; about half were seen once. Sample: peripheral blood or thyroid tissue (not recorded which). The receptors derive from an adult woman with Graves' disease, either hyperthyroidism or ophthalmopathy (not recorded which).

This clonotype has ten or more counts. The chain recombines TRBV29-1 with TRBJ1-2; D unresolved. Germline V gene sequence: CDR1 SQVTM, CDR2 ANQGSEA. CDR3 length equals 12 residues. The V and J ends lost 3 bases and 7 bases respectively, with 12 bases between them. This chain's CDR3 is CSVEPGKSGYTF. DNA for the CDR3: TGCAGCGTTGAGCCGGGGAAGAGTGGCTACACCTTC.

J is TRBJ1-1 and V is TRBV7-9; maybe TRBD1 (5 bases). Trimming removed 4 bases from V and 7 bases from J, with 16 bases in between. The CDR3 length is 14 residues. Germline V gene sequence: CDR1 SEHNR, CDR2 FQNEAQ (reference sequence). The CDR3 bases are TGTGCCAGCAGCTCCAGACTAGCGGGGGTTGAAGCTTTCTTT. It encodes CASSSRLAGVEAFF.

The chain links TRBV5-1 to TRBJ1-6; D uncertain. The length of the CDR3 is 13 residues. V lost 0 bases and J 9 bases, leaving 7 bases between the germline ends. The germline CDR1 and CDR2 sequences are SGHRS and YFSETQ. Here the CDR3 reads CASSLAGVSPLHF. CDR3 in DNA: TGCGCCAGCAGCTTGGCGGGAGTTTCACCCCTCCACTTT.

A remark on this clonotype: A much larger clone lies one base from this, so it may be a read error. The chain carries TRBV20-1 and TRBJ2-1, with 12 bases fitting TRBD2. Germline V gene data show CDR1 as DFQATT and CDR2 as SNEGSKA (reference sequence). The CDR3 sequence is 14 residues long. The V and J ends lost 1 base and 9 bases, in that order; junction bases with no gene match: 4. In DNA form, the CDR3 reads TGCAGTGCTAGAGGACTAGCGGGAGTCCGTGAGCAGTTCTTC. It translates to CSARGLAGVREQFF.

The chain employs TRBV29-1 and TRBJ2-7; D possibly corresponds to TRBD2 (5 bases). Germline loops: CDR1 SQVTM, CDR2 ANQGSEA. This CDR3 comprises 16 residues. V lost 1 base and J lost 0, with 16 bases in between. The CDR3 loop reads CSVEVSDQRSSYEQYF. In nucleotides, the CDR3 is TGCAGCGTTGAAGTTAGCGACCAGAGGAGCTCCTACGAGCAGTACTTC.

This clonotype was picked up many times. The J gene is TRBJ2-6, the V gene TRBV6-5, with D possibly being TRBD1 or TRBD2 (5 bases each). Per the germline V gene, CDR1 is MNHEY and CDR2 is SVGAGI. The V end was cut by 0 bases, the J end by 0 bases, with 12 bases between. The CDR3 runs to 18 residues. In DNA form, the CDR3 reads TGTGCCAGCAGTTACTCGAGGTTGGGGGTCTCTGGGGCCAACGTCCTGACTTTC. Protein: CASSYSRLGVSGANVLTF.

In this sample, this clonotype turned up many times. The chain carries TRBV19 and TRBJ1-1; 7 bases match TRBD1. After removal of 1 base from V and 1 base from J, the junction contained 6 bases not matched to a gene. Germline V gene sequence: CDR1 LNHDA, CDR2 SQIVND (reference sequence). This CDR3 has 16 residues. The CDR3: CASSIGGTETNTEAFF. The CDR3 coding sequence is TGTGCCAGTAGTATAGGAGGGACAGAAACGAACACTGAAGCTTTCTTT.

This clonotype has more than one count but fewer than ten. J is TRBJ2-7 and V is TRBV5-1, with D perhaps matching TRBD2 (6 bases). V gave up 0 bases and J gave up 0 bases, with 19 bases separating them. CDR1 and CDR2 (germline): SGHRS, YFSETQ. The CDR3 runs to 18 residues. CDR3 bases: TGCGCCAGCAGCTTGGTTTCGGGTGGCGGGGCTAGCTCCTACGAGCAGTACTTC. It is translated as CASSLVSGGGASSYEQYF.

The rearrangement joins TRBV15 to TRBJ1-6; TRBD1 might be the D (5 bases). V lost 5 bases, J lost 10 bases, and 18 bases lay in between. Germline-derived CDR1 and CDR2 are LNHNV and YYDKDF (reference sequence). CDR3 length equals 15 residues. CDR3 sequence (DNA): TGTGCCACCAGCCGCCTCCGGACTCAGGGCTCACCCCTCCACTTT. This encodes CATSRLRTQGSPLHF.

This clonotype was counted once. The chain has TRBV6-1 and TRBJ1-1; D might be TRBD1 (6 bases). The CDR3 runs to 14 residues. V shed 7 bases and J shed 7 bases, with 19 bases lying between them. The germline V gene has CDR1 MNHNS and CDR2 SASEGT. This CDR3 reads CASTYRAGAGEAFF. CDR3 coding DNA: TGTGCCAGCACCTACAGGGCAGGGGCGGGTGAAGCTTTCTTT.